The clone carrying this T cell receptor (beta chain) was picked up a small number of times. The data were taken from a study of early T cells in non-severe SARS-CoV-2 infection. In the library, individual cDNA molecules carried attached unique molecular identifiers. TCRdb reprocessed the 5' RACE reads via MiXCR and lists one record per CDR3 protein. The table records under 20,000 distinct CDR3 sequences, roughly 5% of them present only once. The CDR3 loop spans 12 amino acids. The germline CDR1 and CDR2 sequences are SEHNR and FQNEAQ (reference sequence). Trimming took 6 bases from V and 5 from J, leaving 5 bases between them.

The J gene is TRBJ1-6, the V gene TRBV7-9; unclear D gene. This TCR came from an adult who was a healthcare worker with PCR-confirmed SARS-CoV-2 infection or an uninfected control (not recorded which). The sequenced sample was whole blood. The CDR3 sequence is CASRADNSPLHF. The CDR3 DNA follows: TGTGCCAGCAGGGCAGATAATTCACCCCTCCACTTT.